The 18 T cell receptor beta chains below were found in one sample sequenced in a study of blood T cell repertoires in COVID-19. TCRdb keeps only in-frame clones here, not all; method: immunoSEQ multiplex PCR. The sample shows 250,000 or so clones, approximately 86% of them seen only once. Sequencing input: peripheral blood. These receptor sequences come from a man older than 75 with acute or convalescent COVID-19.

This chain links TRBV6-5 with TRBJ2-7; 9 bases line up with TRBD1. CDR3 size: 15 residues. The V segment lost 5 bases and the J segment 4 bases; nucleotides outside the gene matches: 9. CDR1 and CDR2 (germline): MNHEY, SVGAGI. CDR3 DNA: TGTGCCAGCAGTCGCCGAGAACAGGGGGCGTACGAGCAGTACTTC. The encoded protein is CASSRREQGAYEQYF.

V gene TRBV4-2 combines with J gene TRBJ2-1, with TRBD2 identical over 11 bases. The CDR3 spans 20 residues. With V trimmed by 0 bases and J by 2 bases, 12 bases remained unmatched. The germline CDR1 and CDR2 sequences are LGHNA and YNFKEQ. The CDR3: CASSQDTSGSIGSTYNEQFF. For the CDR3, the DNA is TGTGCCAGCAGCCAAGATACTAGCGGGAGTATTGGGTCTACCTACAATGAGCAGTTCTTC.

V gene TRBV6-5 combines with J gene TRBJ2-3; TRBD2 aligns across 10 bases. Germline trimming cut 9 bases from V and 5 bases from J; bases unmatched to any gene: 8. The CDR3 length is 14 residues. Germline CDR1 reads MNHEY; CDR2 reads SVGAGI. DNA for the CDR3: TGTGCCAGTGCAGCGGGGGGGCCCCAAGATACGCAGTATTTT. Protein sequence: CASAAGGPQDTQYF.

V is TRBV18 and J is TRBJ2-7, with D possibly being TRBD2 (5 bases). The CDR3 totals 14 residues. Trimming took off 3 bases at V and 3 bases at J, with 12 bases between the two ends. Germline CDR1 is KGHSH and CDR2 is LQKENI. The CDR3 DNA follows: TGTGCCAGCTCACCGACGGGGTTGGACTACGAGCAGTACTTC. Amino acids: CASSPTGLDYEQYF. The entire variable domain, with the rest obtained from reference TRBV18 and TRBJ2-7, is as follows: NAGVMQNPRHLVRRRGQEARLRCSPMKGHSHVYWYRQLPEEGLKFMVYLQKENIIDESGMPKERFSAEFPKEGPSILRIQQVVRGDSAAYFCASSPTGLDYEQYFGPGTRLTVT.

The genes are TRBV6-5 and TRBJ1-1; TRBD1 agrees at 7 bases. Germline-derived CDR1 and CDR2 are MNHEY and SVGAGI. The CDR3 is made up of 15 amino acids. The V gene end was trimmed by 7 bases and the J gene end by 7 bases; junction bases not matched to a gene: 15. The CDR3 loop is CASKKGASITGEAFF. The DNA for the CDR3 is TGTGCCAGCAAAAAGGGGGCTTCTATCACAGGTGAAGCTTTCTTT.

The chain joins TRBV5-5 to TRBJ2-1; 10 bases map to TRBD2. V shed 0 bases and J 6 bases; nucleotides not matched to a gene: 3. There are 15 residues in the CDR3. Germline V CDR1 and CDR2: SGHKS, YYEKEE (reference sequence). The CDR3 DNA reads as TGTGCCAGCAGCTTGGGTCTAGCGGGAGTCAATGAGCAGTTCTTC. Its protein is CASSLGLAGVNEQFF.

The gene calls are TRBV4-3 and TRBJ2-2; 11 nucleotides line up with TRBD2. The junction had 16 bases not matched to a gene; V was cut back by 1 base and J by 6 bases. Germline CDR1 LGHNA, CDR2 YSLEER. The CDR3 sequence is 20 residues long. The CDR3 nucleotides are TGCGCCAGCAGCCAAGCGGCGGCTTTAGCGGGGGGGCCGGTCGCCGGGGAGCTGTTTTTT. Amino acids: CASSQAAALAGGPVAGELFF.

This chain uses TRBV5-4 with TRBJ2-1; D is possibly TRBD2 (6 bases). This CDR3 is built from 16 residues. Germline lookup yields CDR1 SGHNT and CDR2 YYREEE (reference sequence). V lost 4 bases to trimming and J lost 0 bases, with 14 bases between them. This chain's CDR3 is CASSVGTGSSYNEQFF. CDR3 sequence (DNA): TGTGCCAGCAGCGTGGGGACTGGGAGCTCCTACAATGAGCAGTTCTTC.

The chain employs TRBV5-1 and TRBJ1-2; D is ambiguous. The CDR3 spans 15 residues. CDR1 is SGHRS, CDR2 YFSETQ, per germline. Trimming stripped 4 bases from V and 4 bases from J, with 17 bases between. The CDR3 is CASSIREGRSYGYTF. DNA for the CDR3: TGCGCCAGCAGCATACGGGAGGGCCGGTCCTATGGCTACACCTTC. Filled out from reference TRBV5-1 and TRBJ1-2, the complete variable domain reads KAGVTQTPRYLIKTRGQQVTLSCSPISGHRSVSWYQQTPGQGLQFLFEYFSETQRNKGNFPGRFSGRQFSNSRSEMNVSTLELGDSALYLCASSIREGRSYGYTFGSGTRLTVV.

The CDR3 reads CASSPQLGTSVMNYGYTF. In DNA form, the CDR3 reads TGTGCCAGCAGCCCCCAACTAGGTACCAGCGTAATGAACTATGGCTACACCTTC. The J gene is TRBJ1-2, the V gene TRBV7-8; D remains unclear. The V end was cut by 5 bases, the J end by 2 bases, with 24 bases between. The germline CDR1 and CDR2 sequences are SGHVS and FQNEAQ. CDR3 length: 18 amino acids.

The chain couples TRBV28 to TRBJ2-7, with 13 bases aligning to TRBD2. The CDR3 is 16 residues long. Losses at the gene ends were 3 bases for V and 7 bases for J; bases not matched to a gene: 9. Germline CDR1 is MDHEN and CDR2 is SYDVKM. The CDR3 here is CASSFWTSGGYGEQYF. DNA for the CDR3: TGTGCCAGCAGTTTTTGGACTAGCGGGGGTTACGGGGAGCAGTACTTC.

This chain links TRBV29-1 with TRBJ2-7; 9 bases map to TRBD1. V shed 5 bases, J shed 4 bases, and the junction held 6 bases outside the gene matches. The length of the CDR3 is 13 residues. The germline gives CDR1 SQVTM, CDR2 ANQGSEA. The CDR3 coding sequence is TGCAGCGTTTTAACAGGGGGCACATACGAGCAGTACTTC. Protein product: CSVLTGGTYEQYF.

This clone appeared once. This chain joins TRBV27 and TRBJ1-1; tentatively, D is TRBD1 (5 bases). The CDR3 is 16 residues long. In germline, CDR1 is MNHEY, CDR2 SMNVEV (reference sequence). The ends were cut back, 7 bases at V and 7 bases at J, with 25 bases in the middle. This chain's CDR3 is CASTLNWGGTILEAFF. The CDR3 bases are TGTGCCAGCACTCTTAACTGGGGGGGTACAATCCTTGAAGCTTTCTTT.

This clone is a singleton in its sample. CDR3 region: CSAAKVDEQYF. The CDR3 region has the DNA TGCAGTGCTGCTAAAGTGGACGAGCAGTACTTC. The J gene is TRBJ2-7, the V gene TRBV20-1; no clear D. The germline CDR1 and CDR2 sequences are DFQATT and SNEGSKA (reference sequence). Between the trimmed V and J ends, which lost 5 bases and 5 bases, there was a span of 10 bases. CDR3 size: 11 residues.

The chain has TRBV5-1 and TRBJ1-2; 9 bases are shared with TRBD1. V was clipped by 3 bases and J by 2 bases; unmatched bases: 2. CDR1 SGHRS and CDR2 YFSETQ come from the germline V gene. The CDR3 extends over 14 amino acids. The CDR3: CASSSGQGNYGYTF. The CDR3 nucleotides read TGCGCCAGCAGCTCTGGACAGGGGAACTATGGCTACACCTTC. Looking up the rest from reference TRBV5-1 and TRBJ1-2 gives the full variable domain: KAGVTQTPRYLIKTRGQQVTLSCSPISGHRSVSWYQQTPGQGLQFLFEYFSETQRNKGNFPGRFSGRQFSNSRSEMNVSTLELGDSALYLCASSSGQGNYGYTFGSGTRLTVV.

The chain carries TRBV5-1 and TRBJ1-1, with D maybe TRBD1 (6 bases). The CDR3 length is 14 residues. The germline CDR1 and CDR2 sequences are SGHRS and YFSETQ. Trimming pared 0 bases from V and 3 bases from J, leaving 9 bases between. The DNA for the CDR3 is TGCGCCAGCAGCTTGGCCGCAGGGGACACTGAAGCTTTCTTT. This encodes CASSLAAGDTEAFF. Combining the CDR3 with reference TRBV5-1 and TRBJ1-1 gives the whole variable domain KAGVTQTPRYLIKTRGQQVTLSCSPISGHRSVSWYQQTPGQGLQFLFEYFSETQRNKGNFPGRFSGRQFSNSRSEMNVSTLELGDSALYLCASSLAAGDTEAFFGQGTRLTVV.

The gene calls are TRBV18 and TRBJ1-3; TRBD1 aligns across 8 bases. V dropped 3 bases and J dropped 3; count of bases not matched to a gene: 7. The germline CDR1 and CDR2 sequences are KGHSH and LQKENI. This CDR3 comprises 16 residues. The CDR3: CASSPGQAYSGNTIYF. CDR3 DNA sequence: TGTGCCAGCTCACCGGGACAGGCTTATAGTGGAAACACCATATATTTT. The whole variable domain, filled in from reference TRBV18 and TRBJ1-3, reads NAGVMQNPRHLVRRRGQEARLRCSPMKGHSHVYWYRQLPEEGLKFMVYLQKENIIDESGMPKERFSAEFPKEGPSILRIQQVVRGDSAAYFCASSPGQAYSGNTIYFGEGSWLTVV.

Remarks on this clone: Different DNA sequences within this sample yield the same CDR3. V usage is TRBV5-1 and J usage is TRBJ1-1, with TRBD1 identical over 7 bases. V gave up 6 bases and J gave up 1 base; unmatched junction bases: 3. Germline CDR1 SGHRS, CDR2 YFSETQ. The CDR3 extends over 13 amino acids. The CDR3 sequence: CASTRTGNTEAFF. The CDR3 nucleotides are TGCGCCAGCACAAGGACAGGGAACACTGAAGCTTTCTTT.